The entry below describes one T cell receptor beta chain. This table comes from immunoSEQ multiplex PCR, and its TCRdb copy is limited to in-frame clones, with some not included. The repertoire holds 250,000 to 300,000 clones, with around 82% as singletons. This sample is drawn from a study of blood T cell repertoires in COVID-19. Germline CDR1 is MNHEY and CDR2 is SVGAGI. V lost 6 bases to trimming and J lost 3 bases, with 6 bases between them. CDR3 length: 11 residues. Material: peripheral blood. The rearrangement uses TRBV6-5 and TRBJ2-7; D perhaps matches TRBD1 (5 bases). This TCR derives from a woman in her late teens or twenties with acute or convalescent COVID-19. CDR3 bases: TGTGCCAGCAGCGACAGCTACGAGCAGTACTTC. Amino acids: CASSDSYEQYF.